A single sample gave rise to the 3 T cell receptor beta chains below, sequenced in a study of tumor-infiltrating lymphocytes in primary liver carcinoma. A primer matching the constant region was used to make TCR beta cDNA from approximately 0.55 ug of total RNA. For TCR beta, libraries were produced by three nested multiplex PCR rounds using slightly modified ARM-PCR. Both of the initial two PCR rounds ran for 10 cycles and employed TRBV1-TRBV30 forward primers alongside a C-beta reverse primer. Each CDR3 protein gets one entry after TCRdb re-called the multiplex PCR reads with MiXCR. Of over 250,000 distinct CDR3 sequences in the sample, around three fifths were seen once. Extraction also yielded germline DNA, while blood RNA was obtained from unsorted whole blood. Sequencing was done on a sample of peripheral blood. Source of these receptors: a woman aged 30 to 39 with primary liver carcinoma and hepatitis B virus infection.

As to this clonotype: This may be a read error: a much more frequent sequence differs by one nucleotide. In DNA, the CDR3 is TGTGCCAGCAGCCTAACTCGGACCTGGGAGCTGTTTTTT. It translates to CASSLTRTWELFF. The chain joins TRBV12-3 or TRBV12-4 to TRBJ2-2; D gene ambiguous. Trimming cost V 6 bases and J 9 bases, with 14 bases left between them. There are 13 residues in the CDR3.

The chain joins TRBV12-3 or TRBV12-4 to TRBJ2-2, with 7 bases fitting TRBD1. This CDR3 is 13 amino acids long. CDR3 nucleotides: TGTGACAGGAGTTTGACAGGGATTGGGGAGCTGTTTTTT. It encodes CDRSLTGIGELFF.

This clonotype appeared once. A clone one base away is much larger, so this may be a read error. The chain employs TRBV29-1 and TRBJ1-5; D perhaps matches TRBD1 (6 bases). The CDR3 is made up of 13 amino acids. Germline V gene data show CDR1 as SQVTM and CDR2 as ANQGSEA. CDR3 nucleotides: TGCAGCGTGGCCACAGGGTTCGATCAGCCCCAGCCTTTT. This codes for CSVATGFDQPQPF.